This T cell receptor (beta chain) was observed in a study of OX40 agonist ivuxolimab in advanced cancers. Study-wide context: Cohort: about 80% men, mean age about 62, aged about 23 to 80.

The table came from immunoSEQ multiplex PCR; TCRdb's copy has only in-frame clones and leaves some out. The sample has 11,000 to 15,000 clones; over 60% are singletons. The investigators sampled blood at baseline, at cycle 4 day 1, and at cycle 7 day 1. Germline loops: CDR1 SGHVS, CDR2 FQNEAQ. This CDR3 has 16 amino acids. Trimming cost V 5 bases and J 2 bases, with 18 bases left between them. The input for sequencing was CD4+ or CD8+ T cells sorted from blood, taken in a trial of the OX40 agonist ivuxolimab. The source of this sequence is an adult with an advanced solid tumor such as melanoma, head and neck, liver or kidney cancer. The chain is built from TRBV7-8 and TRBJ2-5, with D perhaps matching TRBD1 (5 bases). CDR3 coding DNA: TGTGCCAGCAGCCCTAAAAGACTCGGACAACAAGAGACCCAGTACTTC. As protein: CASSPKRLGQQETQYF.